A selection of T cell receptor beta chains follows, all from one sample in a study of T-cell reconstitution after alpha-beta-depleted transplantation in children. TCRdb re-derived calls from the PCR reads in MiXCR, one entry per CDR3 protein. The sample holds some 500,000 distinct CDR3 sequences, approximately 20% seen once. The sequenced sample was PBMCs from the stem cell graft donor, obtained from the stem cell graft. Receptor source: a human donor who donated a stem cell graft to a child with acute lymphoblastic leukemia. The CDR3 runs from the conserved cysteine through the conserved F or W. A D gene is named only where the DNA matches it firmly. A row's size may be missing; if present it is once, few, many or a size class.

few | TRBJ2-5 | TRBV7-9 | - | CASSLASTGRETQYF | TGTGCCAGCAGCTTAGCGAGCACGGGAAGAGAGACCCAGTACTTC
few | TRBJ1-5 | TRBV5-1 | TRBD1 | CASSFEGARNQPQHF | TGCGCCAGCAGCTTTGAGGGGGCGAGGAATCAGCCCCAGCATTTT
few | TRBJ2-5 | TRBV5-1 | - | CASSPPDIFQETQYF | TGCGCCAGCAGCCCGCCAGACATCTTCCAAGAGACCCAGTACTTC
few | TRBJ1-1 | TRBV12-3/TRBV12-4 | TRBD1 | CASSLAGGVGDTEAFF | TGTGCCAGCAGTTTAGCAGGGGGCGTAGGGGACACTGAAGCTTTCTTT
few | TRBJ2-1 | TRBV12-5 | - | CASGPALSSYNEQFF | TGTGCTAGTGGTCCCGCCCTGAGCTCCTACAATGAGCAGTTCTTC
few | TRBJ2-2 | TRBV6-1 | TRBD2 | CASSRGTSGDTGELFF | TGTGCCAGCAGTCGCGGGACTAGCGGAGACACCGGGGAGCTGTTTTTT
few | TRBJ2-2 | TRBV24-1 | - | CATSDLSSGELFF | TGTGCCACCAGTGATCTAAGTTCCGGGGAGCTGTTTTTT
- | TRBJ2-7 | TRBV20-1 | - | CSAQSSYEQYF | TGCAGTGCTCAGAGCTCCTACGAGCAGTACTTC
- | TRBJ1-6 | TRBV9 | - | CASIETKQGGLDSPLHF | TGTGCCAGCATCGAAACAAAACAGGGAGGTCTAGATTCACCCCTCCACTTT
few | TRBJ2-2 | TRBV5-1 | - | CASSVAWGGELFF | TGCGCCAGCAGCGTCGCCTGGGGCGGGGAGCTGTTTTTT
many | TRBJ1-1 | TRBV5-1 | TRBD1 | CASSLGQGMNTEAFF | TGCGCCAGCAGCCTGGGACAGGGCATGAACACTGAAGCTTTCTTT
- | TRBJ2-7 | TRBV12-3/TRBV12-4 | - | CASSLALRGVEQYF | TGTGCCAGCAGTTTAGCGCTAAGGGGAGTCGAGCAGTACTTC